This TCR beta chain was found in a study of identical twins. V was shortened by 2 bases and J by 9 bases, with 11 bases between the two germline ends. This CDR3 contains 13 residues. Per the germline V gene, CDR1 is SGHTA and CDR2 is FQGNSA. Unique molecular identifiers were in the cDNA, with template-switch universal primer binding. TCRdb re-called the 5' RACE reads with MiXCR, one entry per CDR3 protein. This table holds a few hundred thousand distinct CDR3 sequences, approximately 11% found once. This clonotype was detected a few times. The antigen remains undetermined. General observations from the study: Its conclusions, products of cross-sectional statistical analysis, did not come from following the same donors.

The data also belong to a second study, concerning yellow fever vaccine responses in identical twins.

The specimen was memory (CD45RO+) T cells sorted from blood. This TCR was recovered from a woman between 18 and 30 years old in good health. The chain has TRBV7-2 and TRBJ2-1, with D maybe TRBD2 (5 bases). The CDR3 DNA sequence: TGTGCCAGCAGCTTAACGGGGATTCCTGAGCAGTTCTTC. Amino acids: CASSLTGIPEQFF.